This is a list of T cell receptor beta chains from one sample in a study of cytomegalovirus exposure and HLA in healthy donors. Sequencing was performed with immunoSEQ multiplex PCR; in TCRdb, only in-frame clones are kept and a portion is missing. The data contain 200,000 or so clones, approximately 84% of them singletons. Sequences were obtained from PBMCs. The receptors here all came from a woman in her forties or fifties in good health and CMV-seropositive. Each CDR3 is given with its conserved first and last residue. Each record gives: clone size, V gene, J gene, CDR3 length, D gene, CDR3 DNA, CDR3 protein. The D gene is left open where the match is weak. Some rows have no size entry. The others give once, few or many, or a class for an expanded clone.

abundance: NA; v_gene: TRBV7-8; j_gene: TRBJ2-3; len: 15; d_gene: NA; CDR3nt: TGTGCCAGCAGCCTCAGCGGGCGAAGCACAGATACGCAGTATTTT; CDR3aa: CASSLSGRSTDTQYF
abundance: NA; v_gene: TRBV12-2; j_gene: TRBJ2-1; len: 19; d_gene: NA; CDR3nt: TGTGCAAGTCGCCGGGGGTCTAGCGGGGGGGGGAGAGGTGGGAATGAGCAGTTCTTC; CDR3aa: CASRRGSSGGGRGGNEQFF
abundance: NA; v_gene: TRBV5-4; j_gene: TRBJ2-7; len: 15; d_gene: NA; CDR3nt: TGTGCCAGCAGCCCCTCCGGGACAACGTCCTACGAGCAGTACTTC; CDR3aa: CASSPSGTTSYEQYF
abundance: NA; v_gene: TRBV4-1; j_gene: TRBJ1-1; len: 16; d_gene: NA; CDR3nt: TGCGCCAGCAGCCAAGTTGGCAGGCAACTGAACACTGAAGCTTTCTTT; CDR3aa: CASSQVGRQLNTEAFF
abundance: NA; v_gene: TRBV7-3; j_gene: TRBJ2-1; len: 14; d_gene: TRBD2; CDR3nt: TGTGCCAGCAGCCGTAGCGGGGGGGCCGGTGAGCAGTTCTTC; CDR3aa: CASSRSGGAGEQFF
abundance: NA; v_gene: TRBV29-1; j_gene: TRBJ2-3; len: 13; d_gene: NA; CDR3nt: TGCAGCGTTGGTTTTACTAGCACAGATACGCAGTATTTT; CDR3aa: CSVGFTSTDTQYF
abundance: NA; v_gene: TRBV27; j_gene: TRBJ2-3; len: 17; d_gene: TRBD2; CDR3nt: TGTGCCAGCAGCAGACTAGCGGGGGCCTCTAGCACAGATACGCAGTATTTT; CDR3aa: CASSRLAGASSTDTQYF
abundance: once; v_gene: TRBV7-2; j_gene: TRBJ1-1; len: 14; d_gene: TRBD1; CDR3nt: TGTGCCAGCAGCTTCAGGACAGGGGCCACTGAAGCTTTCTTT; CDR3aa: CASSFRTGATEAFF
abundance: NA; v_gene: TRBV5-6; j_gene: TRBJ2-7; len: 16; d_gene: TRBD1; CDR3nt: TGTGCCAGCAGTATTGCCGGGACAGGGGGATCCTACGAGCAGTACTTC; CDR3aa: CASSIAGTGGSYEQYF
abundance: NA; v_gene: TRBV2; j_gene: TRBJ1-4; len: 14; d_gene: NA; CDR3nt: TGTGCCAGCAGTGGGCAGACAACTAATGAAAAACTGTTTTTT; CDR3aa: CASSGQTTNEKLFF
abundance: NA; v_gene: TRBV15; j_gene: TRBJ1-3; len: 12; d_gene: NA; CDR3nt: TGTGCCACCTCGAGCTCTGGAAACACCATATATTTT; CDR3aa: CATSSSGNTIYF
abundance: NA; v_gene: TRBV28; j_gene: TRBJ1-2; len: 15; d_gene: TRBD1; CDR3nt: TGTGCCAGCAGTCCGCCGCTACAGGGGGCGCGGGGCTACACCTTC; CDR3aa: CASSPPLQGARGYTF
abundance: NA; v_gene: TRBV19; j_gene: TRBJ1-1; len: 14; d_gene: TRBD1; CDR3nt: TGTGCCAGTAGTATACAGGGGGGGAACACTGAAGCTTTCTTT; CDR3aa: CASSIQGGNTEAFF
abundance: NA; v_gene: TRBV7-6; j_gene: TRBJ1-3; len: 14; d_gene: NA; CDR3nt: TGTGCCAGCATTACAGGGCAAACTGGAAACACCATATATTTT; CDR3aa: CASITGQTGNTIYF
abundance: NA; v_gene: TRBV2; j_gene: TRBJ1-4; len: 12; d_gene: NA; CDR3nt: TGTGCCAGCAGTGGTGAACTTGAAAAACTGTTTTTT; CDR3aa: CASSGELEKLFF
abundance: NA; v_gene: TRBV27; j_gene: TRBJ2-1; len: 14; d_gene: TRBD2; CDR3nt: TGTGCCAGCGGGCCTAGCGGGGCCTACAATGAGCAGTTCTTC; CDR3aa: CASGPSGAYNEQFF
abundance: NA; v_gene: TRBV10-3; j_gene: TRBJ2-1; len: 15; d_gene: TRBD1; CDR3nt: TGTGCCATCAGTGAAAGACAGGGCGGGTACAATGAGCAGTTCTTC; CDR3aa: CAISERQGGYNEQFF
abundance: NA; v_gene: TRBV7-9; j_gene: TRBJ2-3; len: 15; d_gene: TRBD1; CDR3nt: TGTGCCAGCAGCTTCTACAGGGGATCTACAGATACGCAGTATTTT; CDR3aa: CASSFYRGSTDTQYF
abundance: NA; v_gene: TRBV7-9; j_gene: TRBJ2-1; len: 19; d_gene: TRBD2; CDR3nt: TGTGCCAGCAGCTGGGCTAGCGGGGGCCCTTATATTCGTTACAATGAGCAGTTCTTC; CDR3aa: CASSWASGGPYIRYNEQFF
abundance: NA; v_gene: TRBV6-5; j_gene: TRBJ1-2; len: 16; d_gene: TRBD1; CDR3nt: TGTGCCAGCAGTTTTCATTCCGGGACAGGAAGAAACGGCTACACCTTC; CDR3aa: CASSFHSGTGRNGYTF
abundance: NA; v_gene: TRBV4-3; j_gene: TRBJ1-6; len: 15; d_gene: NA; CDR3nt: TGCGCCAGCAGCCAAGTGGAGCGAGTTAATTCACCCCTCCACTTT; CDR3aa: CASSQVERVNSPLHF
abundance: few; v_gene: TRBV2; j_gene: TRBJ1-2; len: 15; d_gene: NA; CDR3nt: TGTGCCAGCAGACTCTCACAGGGAGTAAACTATGGCTACACCTTC; CDR3aa: CASRLSQGVNYGYTF
abundance: NA; v_gene: TRBV27; j_gene: TRBJ1-1; len: 14; d_gene: TRBD1; CDR3nt: TGTGCCAGCAGTCCGGGACAGAGAGGGACTGAAGCTTTCTTT; CDR3aa: CASSPGQRGTEAFF
abundance: NA; v_gene: TRBV2; j_gene: TRBJ2-5; len: 12; d_gene: TRBD2; CDR3nt: TGTGCCAGCGGGGGGGAGCGGGAGACCCAGTACTTC; CDR3aa: CASGGERETQYF
abundance: NA; v_gene: TRBV11-2; j_gene: TRBJ2-7; len: 13; d_gene: TRBD1; CDR3nt: TGTGCCAGCAGCTTCCAGGGGGCCTACGAGCAGTACTTC; CDR3aa: CASSFQGAYEQYF
abundance: once; v_gene: TRBV7-9; j_gene: TRBJ2-7; len: 14; d_gene: NA; CDR3nt: TGTTCCAGCAGCTTATGGGGCCCAGCCTACGAGCAGTACTTC; CDR3aa: CSSSLWGPAYEQYF
abundance: once; v_gene: TRBV10-3; j_gene: TRBJ2-5; len: 13; d_gene: NA; CDR3nt: TGTGCCAGCAAGGACATCTTCCAAGAGACCCAGTACTTC; CDR3aa: CASKDIFQETQYF
abundance: NA; v_gene: TRBV2; j_gene: TRBJ1-2; len: 14; d_gene: TRBD1; CDR3nt: TGTGCCAGCAGCGGACAGGGGGCCAACTATGGCTACACCTTC; CDR3aa: CASSGQGANYGYTF
abundance: NA; v_gene: TRBV4-3; j_gene: TRBJ2-7; len: 15; d_gene: NA; CDR3nt: TGCGCCAGCAGCCAAGATCGAAAGGGAGTCTACGAGCAGTACTTC; CDR3aa: CASSQDRKGVYEQYF
abundance: NA; v_gene: TRBV4-3; j_gene: TRBJ1-5; len: 15; d_gene: NA; CDR3nt: TGCGCCAGCAGCCTAGACGGCACGAGGAATCAGCCCCAGCATTTT; CDR3aa: CASSLDGTRNQPQHF
abundance: NA; v_gene: TRBV6-5; j_gene: TRBJ2-7; len: 16; d_gene: TRBD2; CDR3nt: TGTGCCAGCAGTTACTCGCCTAGCGGGGTGGCCTACGAGCAGTACTTC; CDR3aa: CASSYSPSGVAYEQYF
abundance: NA; v_gene: TRBV9; j_gene: TRBJ2-7; len: 14; d_gene: NA; CDR3nt: TGTGCCAGCAGCGTAGTTGGAACTAGCTTCGAGCAGTACTTC; CDR3aa: CASSVVGTSFEQYF
abundance: NA; v_gene: TRBV5-1; j_gene: TRBJ1-2; len: 15; d_gene: TRBD1; CDR3nt: TGCGCCAGCAGCCCCGGACAGGCGGTAGGGTATGGCTACACCTTC; CDR3aa: CASSPGQAVGYGYTF
abundance: NA; v_gene: TRBV20-1; j_gene: TRBJ1-1; len: 11; d_gene: NA; CDR3nt: TGCAGTGCTAGAGATTTCCGTGAAGCTTTCTTT; CDR3aa: CSARDFREAFF
abundance: NA; v_gene: TRBV7-9; j_gene: TRBJ2-7; len: 16; d_gene: TRBD1; CDR3nt: TGTTCCAGCAGCTTGGGGGACAGGGCAAGGGGAGACGAGCAGTACTTC; CDR3aa: CSSSLGDRARGDEQYF